This T cell receptor beta chain was found in a study of technical replicates of blood from a few donors. Sequencing was performed with immunoSEQ multiplex PCR; in TCRdb, only in-frame clones are kept and a portion is missing. Of tens of thousands of clones in the sample, 75% to 95% were seen once. In germline, CDR1 is SGHNT, CDR2 YYREEE (reference sequence). There are 17 residues in the CDR3. The V and J ends lost 1 base and 5 bases, in that order; junction bases with no gene match: 7. The sample consisted of T cells isolated from PBMCs. The TCR was taken from a human donor in good health. Some clones in this sample may be carry-over from other donors' samples. V gene TRBV5-4 combines with J gene TRBJ1-6, with 9 bases lining up with TRBD1. CDR3 loop: CASSLYPTGGNNSPLHF. The CDR3 DNA follows: TGTGCCAGCAGCTTGTACCCGACAGGGGGGAATAATTCACCCCTCCACTTT.